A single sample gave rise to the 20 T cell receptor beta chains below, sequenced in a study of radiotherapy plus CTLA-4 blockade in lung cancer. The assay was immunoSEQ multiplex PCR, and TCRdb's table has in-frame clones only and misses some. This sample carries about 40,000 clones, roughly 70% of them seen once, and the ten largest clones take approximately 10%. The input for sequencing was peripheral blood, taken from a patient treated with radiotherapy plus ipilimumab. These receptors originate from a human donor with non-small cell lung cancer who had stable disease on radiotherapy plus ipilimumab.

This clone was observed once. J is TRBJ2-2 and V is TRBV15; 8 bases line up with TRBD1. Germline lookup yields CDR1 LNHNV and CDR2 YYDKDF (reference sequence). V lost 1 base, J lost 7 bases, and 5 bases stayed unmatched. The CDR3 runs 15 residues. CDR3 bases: TGTGCCACCAGCAGAGGTGACAGGGGAGGCGGGGAGCTGTTTTTT. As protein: CATSRGDRGGGELFF.

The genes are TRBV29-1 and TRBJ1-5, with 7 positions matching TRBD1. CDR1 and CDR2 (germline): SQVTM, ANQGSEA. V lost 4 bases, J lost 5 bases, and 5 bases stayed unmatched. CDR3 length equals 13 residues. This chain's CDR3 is CSVGDREDQPQHF. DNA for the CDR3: TGCAGCGTTGGCGACAGGGAGGATCAGCCCCAGCATTTT.

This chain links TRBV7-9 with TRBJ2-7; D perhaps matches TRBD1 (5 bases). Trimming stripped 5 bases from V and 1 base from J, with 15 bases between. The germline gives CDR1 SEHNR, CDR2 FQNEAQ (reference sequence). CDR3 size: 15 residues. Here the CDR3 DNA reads TGTGCCAGCAGCCTAGACCAGGACACGTCCTACGAGCAGTACTTC. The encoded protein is CASSLDQDTSYEQYF.

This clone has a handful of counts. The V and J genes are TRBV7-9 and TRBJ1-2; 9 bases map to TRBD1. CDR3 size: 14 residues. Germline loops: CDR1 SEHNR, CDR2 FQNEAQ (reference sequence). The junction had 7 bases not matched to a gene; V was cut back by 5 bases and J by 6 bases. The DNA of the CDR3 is TGTGCCAGCAGCCCCGGACAGGGGTTCGATGGCTACACCTTC. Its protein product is CASSPGQGFDGYTF. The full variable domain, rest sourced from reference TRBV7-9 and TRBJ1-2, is DTGVSQNPRHKITKRGQNVTFRCDPISEHNRLYWYRQTLGQGPEFLTYFQNEAQLEKSRLLSDRFSAERPKGSFSTLEIQRTEQGDSAMYLCASSPGQGFDGYTFGSGTRLTVV.

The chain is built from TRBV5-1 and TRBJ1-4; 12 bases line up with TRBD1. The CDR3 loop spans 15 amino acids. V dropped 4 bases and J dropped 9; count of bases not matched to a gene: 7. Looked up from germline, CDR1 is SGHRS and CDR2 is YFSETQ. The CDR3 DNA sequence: TGCGCCAGCAGCCAGACCGGGACAGGGGGCCAAAAACTGTTTTTT. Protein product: CASSQTGTGGQKLFF.

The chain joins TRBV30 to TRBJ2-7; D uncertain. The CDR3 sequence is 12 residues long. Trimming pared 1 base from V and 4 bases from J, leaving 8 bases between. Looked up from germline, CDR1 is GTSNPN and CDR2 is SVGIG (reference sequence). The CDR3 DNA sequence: TGTGCCTGGAGTGCTCTCTCTTACGAGCAGTACTTC. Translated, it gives CAWSALSYEQYF.

The CDR3 DNA reads as TGTGCCAGCAGCTTCCGGACACGCAACACCGGGGAGCTGTTTTTT. Encoded protein: CASSFRTRNTGELFF. The J gene is TRBJ2-2, the V gene TRBV11-3, with D possibly matching TRBD1 (5 bases). V was shortened by 3 bases and J by 2 bases, with 10 bases between the two germline ends. From germline, CDR1 is SGHNT and CDR2 YENEEA. This CDR3 contains 15 residues.

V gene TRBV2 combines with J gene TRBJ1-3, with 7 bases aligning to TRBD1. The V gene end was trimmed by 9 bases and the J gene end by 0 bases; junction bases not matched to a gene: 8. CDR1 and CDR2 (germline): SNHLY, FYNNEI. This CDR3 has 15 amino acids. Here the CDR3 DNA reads TGTGCCAGTAAACGACAGGGCGACTCTGGAAACACCATATATTTT. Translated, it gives CASKRQGDSGNTIYF. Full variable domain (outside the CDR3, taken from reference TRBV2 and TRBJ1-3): EPEVTQTPSHQVTQMGQEVILRCVPISNHLYFYWYRQILGQKVEFLVSFYNNEISEKSEIFDDQFSVERPDGSNFTLKIRSTKLEDSAMYFCASKRQGDSGNTIYFGEGSWLTVV.

The CDR3 coding sequence is TGTGCCAGCAGCTCCAGGGACTCTGGGGCCAACGTCCTGACTTTC. Translation: CASSSRDSGANVLTF. The chain links TRBV6-6 to TRBJ2-6; D might be TRBD1 (5 bases). From germline, CDR1 is MNHNY and CDR2 SVGAGI (reference sequence). V was trimmed by 6 bases and J by 0 bases, leaving 9 bases between them. The CDR3 loop spans 15 amino acids.

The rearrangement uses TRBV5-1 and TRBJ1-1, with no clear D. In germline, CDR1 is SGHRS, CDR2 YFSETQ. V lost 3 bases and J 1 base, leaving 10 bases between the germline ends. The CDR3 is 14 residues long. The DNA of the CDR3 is TGCGCCAGCAGCTACTTAACCCAGAACACTGAAGCTTTCTTT. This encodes CASSYLTQNTEAFF.

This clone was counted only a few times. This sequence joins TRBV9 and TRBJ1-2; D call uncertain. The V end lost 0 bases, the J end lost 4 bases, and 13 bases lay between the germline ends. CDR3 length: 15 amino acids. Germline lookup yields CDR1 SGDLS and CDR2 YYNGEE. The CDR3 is CASSVGDTETYGYTF. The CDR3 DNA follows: TGTGCCAGCAGCGTAGGCGACACTGAAACCTATGGCTACACCTTC.

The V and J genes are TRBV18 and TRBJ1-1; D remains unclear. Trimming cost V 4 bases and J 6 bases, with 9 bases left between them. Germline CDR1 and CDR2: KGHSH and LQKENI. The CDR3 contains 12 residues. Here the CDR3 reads CASSQGGPEAFF. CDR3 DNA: TGTGCCAGCTCACAGGGAGGGCCTGAAGCTTTCTTT.

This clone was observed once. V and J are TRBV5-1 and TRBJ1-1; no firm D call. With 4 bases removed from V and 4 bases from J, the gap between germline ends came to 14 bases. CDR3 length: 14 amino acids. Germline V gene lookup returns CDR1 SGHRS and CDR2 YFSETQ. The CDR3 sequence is CASSRGGWATEAFF. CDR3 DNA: TGCGCCAGCAGCCGGGGAGGGTGGGCCACTGAAGCTTTCTTT.

The CDR3 reads CASSSAFEGPLEAFF. In nucleotides, the CDR3 is TGTGCCAGCAGCTCTGCCTTTGAGGGCCCCTTAGAAGCTTTCTTT. This rearrangement joins TRBV7-8 to TRBJ1-1; D is unclear. This CDR3 has 15 amino acids. Germline loops: CDR1 SGHVS, CDR2 FQNEAQ. The germline V and J ends were trimmed by 4 bases and 8 bases, with 20 bases remaining between them.

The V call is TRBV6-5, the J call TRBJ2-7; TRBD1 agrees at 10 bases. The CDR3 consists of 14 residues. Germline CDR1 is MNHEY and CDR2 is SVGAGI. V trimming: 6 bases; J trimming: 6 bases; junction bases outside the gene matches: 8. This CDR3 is CASRTVDRGSEQYF. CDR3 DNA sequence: TGTGCCAGCAGAACTGTGGACAGGGGGTCCGAGCAGTACTTC.

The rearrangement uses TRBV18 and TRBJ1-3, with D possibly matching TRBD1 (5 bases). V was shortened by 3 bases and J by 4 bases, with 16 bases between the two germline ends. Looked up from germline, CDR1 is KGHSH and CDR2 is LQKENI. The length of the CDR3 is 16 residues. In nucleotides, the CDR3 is TGTGCCAGCTCACCGACGGACACTCCGCGGGGAAACACCATATATTTT. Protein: CASSPTDTPRGNTIYF. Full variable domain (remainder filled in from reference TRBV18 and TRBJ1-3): NAGVMQNPRHLVRRRGQEARLRCSPMKGHSHVYWYRQLPEEGLKFMVYLQKENIIDESGMPKERFSAEFPKEGPSILRIQQVVRGDSAAYFCASSPTDTPRGNTIYFGEGSWLTVV.

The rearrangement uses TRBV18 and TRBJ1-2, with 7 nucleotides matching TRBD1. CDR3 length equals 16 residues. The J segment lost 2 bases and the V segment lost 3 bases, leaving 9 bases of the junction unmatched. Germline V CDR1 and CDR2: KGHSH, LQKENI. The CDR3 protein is CASSPATGQINYGYTF. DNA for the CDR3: TGTGCCAGCTCACCTGCTACGGGACAGATAAACTATGGCTACACCTTC.

CDR3 loop: CASSPLRQAQAETQYF. Here the CDR3 DNA reads TGTGCCAGCAGCCCATTAAGGCAGGCCCAGGCGGAGACCCAGTACTTC. The chain couples TRBV14 to TRBJ2-5, with D unresolved. The germline V and J ends were trimmed by 4 bases and 5 bases, with 20 bases remaining between them. The CDR3 has 16 amino acids. Germline lookup yields CDR1 SGHDN and CDR2 FVKESK.

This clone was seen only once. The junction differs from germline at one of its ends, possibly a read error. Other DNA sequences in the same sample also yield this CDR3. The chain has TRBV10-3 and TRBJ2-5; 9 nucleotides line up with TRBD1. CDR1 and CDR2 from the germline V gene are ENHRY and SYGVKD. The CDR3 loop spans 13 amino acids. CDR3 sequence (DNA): TGCGCCATCAGTCGGGACAGGGCTGAGACCCAGTACTTC. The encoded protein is CAISRDRAETQYF.

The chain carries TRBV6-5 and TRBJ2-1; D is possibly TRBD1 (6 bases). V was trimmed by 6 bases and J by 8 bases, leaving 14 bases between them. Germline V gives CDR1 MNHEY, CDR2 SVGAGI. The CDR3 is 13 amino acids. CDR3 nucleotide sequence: TGTGCCAGCAGGAAACCTCGGACAGATGAGCAGTTCTTC. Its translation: CASRKPRTDEQFF.